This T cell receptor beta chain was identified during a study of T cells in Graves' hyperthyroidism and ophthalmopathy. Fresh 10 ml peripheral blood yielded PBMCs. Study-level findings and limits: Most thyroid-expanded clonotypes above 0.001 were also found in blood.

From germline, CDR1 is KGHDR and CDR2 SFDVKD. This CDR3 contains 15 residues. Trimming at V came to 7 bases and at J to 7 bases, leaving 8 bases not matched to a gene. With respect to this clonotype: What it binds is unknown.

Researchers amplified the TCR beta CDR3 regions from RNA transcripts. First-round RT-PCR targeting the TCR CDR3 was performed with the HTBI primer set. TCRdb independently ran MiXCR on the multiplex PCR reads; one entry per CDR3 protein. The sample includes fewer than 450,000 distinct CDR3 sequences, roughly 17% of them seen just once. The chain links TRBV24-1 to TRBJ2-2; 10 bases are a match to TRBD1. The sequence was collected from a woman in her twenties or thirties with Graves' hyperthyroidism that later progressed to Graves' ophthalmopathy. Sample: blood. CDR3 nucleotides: TGTGCCACCAGGCCGGGACAGGGGAGAGGCGGGGAGCTGTTTTTT. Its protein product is CATRPGQGRGGELFF.